What follows is one T cell receptor (beta chain) and its context. Its matching antigen is unknown. Data came from immunoSEQ multiplex PCR; TCRdb stores just in-frame clones and leaves some out. The sample has more than 110,000 clones; about 90% are singletons. This CDR3 region has 14 residues. Germline values: CDR1 MGHDK, CDR2 SYGVNS. V gave up 4 bases and J gave up 2 bases, with 12 bases separating them. The data derive from a study of T cell responses to AZD1222 COVID-19 vaccine. Study-wide results and caveats: Every sample of the repertoires postdated the peak T cell response.

Source: peripheral blood, taken on day 0 of AZD1222 vaccination. The gene calls are TRBV25-1 and TRBJ2-7; TRBD2 is a possible D gene (6 bases). The sequence came from an adult in good health. CDR3 sequence: CASSGGELAYEQYF. The CDR3 DNA is TGTGCCAGCAGTGGGGGGGAACTAGCCTACGAGCAGTACTTC.